The clone carrying this T cell receptor (beta chain) was recorded a few times. Its antigen is unknown. This sample was taken from a study of beta chain features in type 1 diabetes. The CDR3 runs 15 residues. From germline, CDR1 is MNHNY and CDR2 SVGAGI (reference sequence). V lost 7 bases and J lost 0, with 13 bases in between. General study points: Patients showed naive, central memory and Treg TCRB repertoires that appeared more similar than those of healthy donors. A PCR bias possibly favoring shorter templates would apply equally to patients and controls. Among patients with Type 1 diabetes, TCRB CDR3s were moderately but significantly shorter in every one of the four CD4+ subsets.

Investigators reverse transcribed all isolated RNA, so they sequenced expressed TCRB transcripts. There were approximately 3.7 million reads on average in the naive, central memory and regulatory T cell samples. Sequenced by immunoSEQ multiplex PCR; TCRdb stores in-frame clones only, minus some. The repertoire holds roughly 250,000 clones, 20% seen once, with 0.028% in the top ten. Sorted populations all exceeded 95% purity. The sample comprised naive CD4+ T cells from blood. This TCR derives from a middle-aged woman with type 1 diabetes. The chain couples TRBV6-6 to TRBJ2-1, with D maybe TRBD1 (6 bases). CDR3 in DNA: TGTGCCAGCACCGACCAGGGGAGCTCCTACAATGAGCAGTTCTTC. It encodes CASTDQGSSYNEQFF.